This T cell receptor beta chain derives from a study of cytomegalovirus exposure and HLA in healthy donors. Findings and limits, study-wide: A few CMV-associated chains proved CMV antigen-specific in vitro. Donors were assumed by presence/absence analyses to have roughly uniform sequencing depth. In a later analysis, most CMV-associated TCR beta chains appeared HLA-restricted.

CDR1 and CDR2 from the germline V gene are SGHTA and FQGTGA. The CDR3 contains 16 residues. V gave up 3 bases and J gave up 4 bases; unmatched junction bases: 6. Note on this clone: Antigen specificity is unknown.

The PCR was carried out with 60 Vbeta primers and 13 Jbeta primers. Measured with immunoSEQ multiplex PCR; TCRdb has only the in-frame clones, and not every one. This table holds nearly 200,000 clones, 70% to 80% found once. This chain joins TRBV7-3 and TRBJ2-2; TRBD2 agrees at 9 bases. Sequenced material: PBMCs. The source is a woman in her twenties or thirties in good health and CMV-seropositive. The CDR3 coding sequence is TGTGCCAGCAGCTTGGGCGGGAGGGCCGCCACCGGGGAGCTGTTTTTT. It translates to CASSLGGRAATGELFF.